The rows below give T cell receptor beta chains drawn from one sample of a study of patients and donors after allogeneic stem cell transplantation. Each CDR3 protein is one row after TCRdb ran MiXCR on the RT-PCR reads. The table lists 90,000 to 130,000 distinct CDR3 sequences, around 38% of them singletons. The source material was blood, either unsorted or a sorted T cell fraction (not recorded which). The receptor set was obtained from a human donor who was either an allogeneic HSCT recipient or a stem cell or donor lymphocyte infusion donor (not recorded which). It is not recorded whose cells these are; they may come from a transplant donor. Both conserved end residues are part of each CDR3. Size is omitted from some rows. Given values are once, few, many or a class for expanded clones.

TRBJ1-2 TRBV28 - CASSLARGYTF
TRBJ2-3 TRBV10-2 - CASSVSRAVTDTQYF
TRBJ2-1 TRBV20-1 few CSAREPSGMINEQFF
TRBJ1-2 TRBV20-1 - CSARATGGYGYTF
TRBJ1-6 TRBV7-2 few CASSLSVANSPLHF
TRBJ2-7 TRBV27 few CASSTSKKQVTEQYF
TRBJ2-3 TRBV5-1 - CASSKLGILEGLVDTQYF
TRBJ1-4 TRBV4-3 - CASSQGNKLFF
TRBJ2-5 TRBV7-2 - CASSFSPGLGETQYF
TRBJ1-1 TRBV25-1 few CASSDSARVTEAFF
TRBJ2-7 TRBV4-2 few CASSQEMARNYEQYF
TRBJ1-5 TRBV6-1 few CASRVGGNQPQHF
TRBJ1-1 TRBV20-1 - CSARRSGTGKGTEAFF
TRBJ1-2 TRBV7-8 - CASSLGGLRGTYGYTF
TRBJ1-2 TRBV15 - CATSRVGGWVGHGYTF
TRBJ2-7 TRBV28 - CASRLSGTTYEQYF
TRBJ2-1 TRBV9 - CASSPKGRGTGKNNEQFF
TRBJ2-6 TRBV3-1 few CASSLNSGANVLTF
TRBJ1-2 TRBV11-2 few CASSSPGTANYGYTF
TRBJ1-4 TRBV15 - CATSRDFQAATNEKLFF
TRBJ2-7 TRBV6-2/TRBV6-3 - CASSYSWGLGEQYF
TRBJ2-3 TRBV7-9 few CASSLATSDYTDTQYF
TRBJ2-2 TRBV5-1 - CASSPLGQGGITGELFF
TRBJ1-5 TRBV3-1 many CASSQGTGNQPQHF
TRBJ1-1 TRBV6-6 - CASSLGHTEAFF
TRBJ2-2 TRBV6-1 - CASSESREVNTGELFF
TRBJ2-1 TRBV7-8 few CASSLDWVGEQFF
TRBJ1-2 TRBV12-3/TRBV12-4 many CASSLGVYGYTF
TRBJ2-7 TRBV29-1 - CSVEQGSYEQYF
TRBJ2-7 TRBV7-9 few CASSLGASTGYEQYF
TRBJ2-3 TRBV6-2/TRBV6-3 - CASKRQGTDTQYF
TRBJ2-7 TRBV6-2/TRBV6-3 - CASSYWTSGNYEQYF
TRBJ1-3 TRBV28 many CASSLRVTGNTIYF
TRBJ1-5 TRBV12-3/TRBV12-4 many CASSFEGSNQPQHF
TRBJ1-1 TRBV20-1 many CSARRFEGSTIAFF
TRBJ1-3 TRBV7-9 few CASTLLLSGNTIYF
TRBJ2-1 TRBV7-2 - CASSLDSSRYNEQFF
TRBJ2-7 TRBV6-2/TRBV6-3 - CASSYPPGQPYEQYF
TRBJ2-7 TRBV5-1 - CASSLQPGLADEQYF
TRBJ2-7 TRBV20-1 - CSAFQQGYEQYF
TRBJ2-7 TRBV6-5 few CASSRLTDRTNEQYF
TRBJ2-2 TRBV6-5 once CASSYVLAGGANTGELFF
TRBJ2-7 TRBV6-1 - CASDISGRIGGEQYF
TRBJ1-1 TRBV7-8 - CASRRQGITEAFF
TRBJ2-2 TRBV10-3 - CAIKGNTGELFF
TRBJ1-5 TRBV2 few CASSFDAGNQPQHF
TRBJ1-3 TRBV5-4 few CASSLGGGGHTIYF
TRBJ1-1 TRBV29-1 once CSVLGTQGGYTEAFF
TRBJ1-3 TRBV9 once CASSPRASDGNTIYF
TRBJ1-1 TRBV11-2 - CASSLAGESEAFF
TRBJ1-5 TRBV5-6 few CASSQGGKGNQPQHF
TRBJ2-7 TRBV9 - CASIIPDRELWDEQYF
TRBJ2-2 TRBV7-2 - CASSLWTSGRNRAGELFF